One and the same sample provided the 31 T cell receptor beta chains below, sequenced in a study of T cells after yellow fever vaccination (dated by TCRdb to the late 2010s). Libraries were prepared through 5' RACE. This sample was sequenced with an Illumina HiSeq 2500. TCRdb cleaned the public reads at Q25 with fastp, built clones with MiXCR and kept in-frame beta chains. Every entry covers one CDR3 protein and lists the most common genes and DNA from its rows. The sample table records about 360,000 distinct CDR3 sequences; over 5% of these occur just once. The ten largest clones capture approximately 15% of the sample. The sample's treatment or condition, from its label and the paper: live attenuated yellow fever vaccine strain. The sequencing here drew on PBMCs, taken 5 days after the yellow fever booster vaccination. These receptors all stem from a man aged 25 to 45 who received the YFV17D yellow fever vaccine.

There are many counts of this clonotype. This rearrangement joins TRBV20-1 to TRBJ2-2, with D possibly being TRBD1 or TRBD2 (5 bases each). Trimming took off 0 bases at V and 5 bases at J, with 19 bases between the two ends. The CDR3 is made up of 17 amino acids. CDR1 and CDR2 (germline): DFQATT, SNEGSKA (reference sequence). CDR3 DNA sequence: TGCAGTGCTAGAGATTCGGCCCCGGGACCAATAACCGGGGAGCTGTTTTTT. It translates to CSARDSAPGPITGELFF.

This clonotype was counted only a few times. J is TRBJ1-1 and V is TRBV5-1, with 7 bases matching TRBD1. Germline assignment: CDR1 SGHRS and CDR2 YFSETQ. This CDR3 region has 11 residues. V lost 0 bases, J lost 10 bases, and 0 bases stayed unmatched. The CDR3 nucleotides are TGCGCCAGCAGCTTGGGGGACAGAGCTTTCTTT. It specifies CASSLGDRAFF.

This clonotype was observed a few times. The chain combines TRBV10-3 with TRBJ2-7; D uncertain. V was trimmed by 0 bases and J by 5 bases, leaving 11 bases between them. Germline V CDR1 and CDR2: ENHRY, SYGVKD. The CDR3 runs 14 residues. In DNA form, the CDR3 reads TGTGCCATCAGTGAGTCGGTGGACCGGGACGAGCAGTACTTC. As protein: CAISESVDRDEQYF.

This chain uses TRBV30 with TRBJ2-7; the D is unclear. This CDR3 has 13 residues. V lost 7 bases and J 0 bases, leaving 13 bases between the germline ends. Germline assignment: CDR1 GTSNPN and CDR2 SVGIG (reference sequence). The CDR3 region is CASRRSSSYEQYF. In nucleotides, the CDR3 is TGTGCCTCCCGACGGAGTAGCTCCTACGAGCAGTACTTC.

This clonotype was seen ten or more times. This chain links TRBV11-3 with TRBJ2-5; 7 nucleotides line up with TRBD1. The CDR3 runs to 15 residues. Unmatched junction bases numbered 10, after V lost 4 bases and J lost 5 bases. The germline gives CDR1 SGHNT, CDR2 YENEEA. The CDR3 sequence: CASSYRQGVGETQYF. The CDR3, as DNA: TGTGCCAGCAGCTATCGACAGGGTGTAGGGGAGACCCAGTACTTC.

The genes are TRBV19 and TRBJ1-5; no firm D call. Germline CDR1 reads LNHDA; CDR2 reads SQIVND (reference sequence). This CDR3 is built from 16 residues. V was trimmed by 4 bases and J by 4 bases, leaving 17 bases between them. CDR3 nucleotide sequence: TGTGCCAGTAGTAGAGAGTCTCTGGTTTGGAATCAGCCCCAGCATTTT. Its protein is CASSRESLVWNQPQHF.

This clonotype was seen repeatedly, ten times or more. The J gene is TRBJ2-5, the V gene TRBV20-1; D perhaps matches TRBD2 (6 bases). The germline V gene encodes CDR1 DFQATT and CDR2 SNEGSKA (reference sequence). The CDR3 is 15 amino acids. V lost 0 bases to trimming and J lost 1 base, with 12 bases between them. The chain's CDR3 is CSARDTGVPQETQYF. The CDR3 coding sequence is TGCAGTGCTAGAGATACGGGAGTGCCCCAAGAGACCCAGTACTTC.

CDR3 coding DNA: TGCAGTGCCCAAGCGGAAAGCTCCTACAATGAGCAGTTCTTC. Translating it yields CSAQAESSYNEQFF. J is TRBJ2-1 and V is TRBV20-1, with D perhaps matching TRBD2 (5 bases). The CDR3 sequence is 14 residues long. V shed 6 bases and J shed 0 bases, with 12 bases lying between them. The germline V gene has CDR1 DFQATT and CDR2 SNEGSKA (reference sequence).

In this sample, this clonotype turned up many times. This chain connects TRBV7-6 to TRBJ1-5; D remains unclear. The CDR3 runs to 13 residues. Per germline, CDR1 SGHVS and CDR2 FNYEAQ. V lost 6 bases to trimming and J lost 1 base, with 7 bases between them. CDR3 DNA: TGTGCCAGCAGGCAGAAAAGCAATCAGCCCCAGCATTTT. Amino acid sequence: CASRQKSNQPQHF.

This chain uses TRBV20-1 with TRBJ2-3, with D tentatively TRBD1 (6 bases). Germline values: CDR1 DFQATT, CDR2 SNEGSKA (reference sequence). The CDR3 loop spans 17 amino acids. Trimming took 2 bases from V and 1 from J, leaving 19 bases between them. CDR3 in amino acids: CSARLFGGQRGTDTQYF. In nucleotides, the CDR3 is TGCAGTGCTAGATTGTTTGGCGGACAGCGCGGCACAGATACGCAGTATTTT.

This clonotype appeared a few times. The rearrangement joins TRBV20-1 to TRBJ2-5; TRBD2 might be the D (5 bases). Germline V lookup: CDR1 DFQATT, CDR2 SNEGSKA (reference sequence). Deletions cut 5 bases from V and 4 bases from J, with 14 bases between. The CDR3 covers 13 residues. The chain's CDR3 is CSASRTGRETQYF. The CDR3 DNA is TGCAGTGCTTCACGTACGGGGAGAGAGACCCAGTACTTC.

Many counts were recorded for this clonotype. The rearrangement uses TRBV29-1 and TRBJ1-2; no clear D gene. Per germline, CDR1 SQVTM and CDR2 ANQGSEA. V lost 4 bases, J lost 6 bases, and 6 bases lay in between. The CDR3 runs to 10 residues. The DNA for the CDR3 is TGCAGCGTTGCGGGGAATGGCTACACCTTC. Translation gives CSVAGNGYTF.

The chain combines TRBV29-1 with TRBJ2-1, with D perhaps given as TRBD1 or TRBD2 (5 bases each). The germline V gene has CDR1 SQVTM and CDR2 ANQGSEA. Trimming removed 7 bases at V and 7 bases at J, with 14 bases between. The CDR3 spans 12 residues. The CDR3 here is CSGRMGPNEQFF. The CDR3 DNA follows: TGCAGCGGGAGGATGGGGCCGAATGAGCAGTTCTTC.

This clonotype was found a few times. The CDR3 bases are TGTGCCAGCAGCCGGAGACGGGAGGGGGACGAGCAGTACTTC. It translates to CASSRRREGDEQYF. The J gene is TRBJ2-7, the V gene TRBV3-1; 8 bases are a match to TRBD2. The CDR3 is 14 amino acids. The V segment lost 4 bases and the J segment 5 bases; nucleotides outside the gene matches: 7. CDR1 and CDR2 from the germline V gene are LGHDT and YNNKEL (reference sequence).

The chain uses TRBV11-2 and TRBJ2-1; 11 nucleotides match TRBD2. V lost 2 bases, J lost 2 bases, and 11 bases stayed unmatched. Looked up from germline, CDR1 is SGHAT and CDR2 is FQNNGV. This CDR3 is 19 amino acids long. The CDR3 DNA is TGTGCCAGCAGCTTATATCTAGCGGGAGGAATGGGAGCCTACAATGAGCAGTTCTTC. Protein sequence: CASSLYLAGGMGAYNEQFF.

In its sample, this clonotype was seen a few times. This chain joins TRBV3-1 and TRBJ2-7; D may correspond to TRBD1 or TRBD2 (5 bases each). The CDR3 spans 18 residues. The germline V gene encodes CDR1 LGHDT and CDR2 YNNKEL (reference sequence). Trimming pared 8 bases from V and 0 bases from J, leaving 26 bases between. The CDR3 region is CASGNVGVGSASSYEQYF. In DNA form, the CDR3 reads TGTGCCAGCGGAAATGTGGGGGTCGGGTCCGCCTCCTCCTACGAGCAGTACTTC.

This clonotype was found many times. This rearrangement joins TRBV4-3 to TRBJ2-2; 9 bases agree with TRBD2. V lost 1 base to trimming and J lost 0 bases; unmatched junction nucleotides: 0. The CDR3 runs to 16 residues. Germline CDR1 and CDR2: LGHNA and YSLEER. The CDR3 nucleotides read TGCGCCAGCAGCCAAGGACTAGCGGCGAACACCGGGGAGCTGTTTTTT. This gives the protein CASSQGLAANTGELFF.

The sample holds many counts of this clonotype. The chain is built from TRBV5-1 and TRBJ1-1; no reliable D call. From germline, CDR1 is SGHRS and CDR2 YFSETQ. V lost 1 base, J lost 7 bases, and 8 bases lay in between. The CDR3 extends over 12 amino acids. This CDR3 is CASSLSRGEAFF. The CDR3 DNA sequence: TGCGCCAGCAGCTTGAGTCGGGGTGAAGCTTTCTTT. Full variable domain (outside the CDR3, taken from reference TRBV5-1 and TRBJ1-1): KAGVTQTPRYLIKTRGQQVTLSCSPISGHRSVSWYQQTPGQGLQFLFEYFSETQRNKGNFPGRFSGRQFSNSRSEMNVSTLELGDSALYLCASSLSRGEAFFGQGTRLTVV.

This clonotype was counted only a few times. The rearrangement joins TRBV11-2 to TRBJ1-1; D might be TRBD1 (6 bases). Trimming pared 1 base from V and 6 bases from J, leaving 12 bases between. Per the germline V gene, CDR1 is SGHAT and CDR2 is FQNNGV. The CDR3 consists of 14 residues. CDR3 loop: CASSLGSGVAEAFF. CDR3 sequence (DNA): TGTGCCAGCAGCTTAGGGTCAGGGGTCGCTGAAGCTTTCTTT.

There are a few counts of this clonotype. The CDR3 region is CASSLYGTRGVYTDTQYF. CDR3 sequence (DNA): TGTGCCAGCAGCTTATATGGGACTAGGGGGGTGTACACAGATACGCAGTATTTT. The chain is built from TRBV11-2 and TRBJ2-3; 8 nucleotides line up with TRBD2. Germline V lookup: CDR1 SGHAT, CDR2 FQNNGV. Trimming cost V 2 bases and J 2 bases; bases outside gene matches: 12. The CDR3 runs to 18 residues.

The chain employs TRBV4-3 and TRBJ2-6; unclear D gene. Germline loops: CDR1 LGHNA, CDR2 YSLEER. Trimming pared 2 bases from V and 2 bases from J, leaving 7 bases between. The CDR3 contains 15 residues. The CDR3, as DNA: TGCGCCAGCAGCCAAATTCCGCCTGGGGCCAACGTCCTGACTTTC. This encodes CASSQIPPGANVLTF.

This clonotype was found many times. The V gene is TRBV20-1, the J gene TRBJ2-1; D is unclear. Germline CDR1 DFQATT, CDR2 SNEGSKA (reference sequence). V lost 3 bases, J lost 4 bases, and 4 bases lay in between. This CDR3 has 11 amino acids. CDR3 residues: CSARSYNEQFF. In DNA, the CDR3 is TGCAGTGCTAGGTCTTACAATGAGCAGTTCTTC.

This sequence joins TRBV7-2 and TRBJ2-7; the D is unclear. Per the germline V gene, CDR1 is SGHTA and CDR2 is FQGNSA. Trimming removed 5 bases at V and 2 bases at J, with 13 bases between. The CDR3 length is 14 residues. CDR3 nucleotide sequence: TGTGCCAGCAGCCCAGGCCGGCTACCCTACGAGCAGTACTTC. Translation gives CASSPGRLPYEQYF.

This clonotype was seen a handful of times. This chain links TRBV10-3 with TRBJ2-7; no clear D gene. V was shortened by 6 bases and J by 7 bases, with 13 bases between the two germline ends. The CDR3 has 12 amino acids. Germline CDR1 is ENHRY and CDR2 is SYGVKD. The CDR3 loop reads CAISAQVTEQYF. CDR3 nucleotides: TGTGCCATCAGCGCCCAAGTAACGGAGCAGTACTTC.

This clonotype was counted a few times. The CDR3 sequence: CASSLADSYDLMNTEAFF. The CDR3 DNA reads as TGTGCCAGCAGCTTAGCGGACAGCTACGATCTTATGAACACTGAAGCTTTCTTT. The V and J genes are TRBV7-2 and TRBJ1-1; D may be TRBD1 (6 bases). The CDR3 covers 18 residues. Germline assignment: CDR1 SGHTA and CDR2 FQGNSA. V lost 0 bases to trimming and J lost 0 bases, with 17 bases between them.

Ten or more counts support this clonotype. This sequence joins TRBV15 and TRBJ2-2, with D perhaps matching TRBD1 or TRBD2 (5 bases each). This CDR3 contains 13 residues. V was cut by 1 base and J by 7 bases, with 7 bases left in between. Germline V gene lookup returns CDR1 LNHNV and CDR2 YYDKDF (reference sequence). The CDR3 DNA is TGTGCCACCAGCAGAGTTGGGGGCGGGGAGCTGTTTTTT. As protein: CATSRVGGGELFF.

This clonotype has a count of ten or more. The chain employs TRBV3-1 and TRBJ2-2, with 7 bases identical to TRBD2. Germline CDR1 and CDR2: LGHDT and YNNKEL (reference sequence). J gave up 7 bases and V 3 bases, and 5 bases lay outside the gene matches. The CDR3 is 14 amino acids. The CDR3 DNA reads as TGTGCCAGCAGCCAGCCGGGGAGGGGCGGGGAGCTGTTTTTT. Translation: CASSQPGRGGELFF. The full variable domain, rest sourced from reference TRBV3-1 and TRBJ2-2, is DTAVSQTPKYLVTQMGNDKSIKCEQNLGHDTMYWYKQDSKKFLKIMFSYNNKELIINETVPNRFSPKSPDKAHLNLHINSLELGDSAVYFCASSQPGRGGELFFGEGSRLTVL.

In its sample, this clonotype was seen many times. This sequence joins TRBV5-1 and TRBJ2-7; D is possibly TRBD1 (5 bases). Trimming stripped 5 bases from V and 3 bases from J, with 12 bases between. CDR1 and CDR2 from the germline V gene are SGHRS and YFSETQ. The CDR3 extends over 13 amino acids. The CDR3 sequence: CASSLLTGYEQYF. The CDR3 DNA reads as TGCGCCAGCAGTCTGTTAACAGGCTACGAGCAGTACTTC.

The sample holds a few counts of this clonotype. The chain employs TRBV30 and TRBJ2-5; D is uncertain. V was clipped by 0 bases and J by 3 bases, with 14 bases between them. CDR1 and CDR2 from the germline V gene are GTSNPN and SVGIG (reference sequence). The CDR3 has 15 amino acids. CDR3 sequence reads: CAWSVGLWRKETQYF. CDR3 DNA sequence: TGTGCCTGGAGTGTCGGCCTCTGGAGAAAAGAGACCCAGTACTTC. Together with reference TRBV30 and TRBJ2-5, the CDR3 gives the full variable domain: SQTIHQWPATLVQPVGSPLSLECTVEGTSNPNLYWYRQAAGRGLQLLFYSVGIGQISSEVPQNLSASRPQDRQFILSSKKLLLSDSGFYLCAWSVGLWRKETQYFGPGTRLLVL.

In its sample, this clonotype was seen many times. V is TRBV5-1 and J is TRBJ1-1, with D maybe TRBD1 (5 bases). Trimming removed 4 bases from V and 1 base from J, with 11 bases in between. The CDR3 is made up of 14 amino acids. Germline CDR1 SGHRS, CDR2 YFSETQ. The CDR3 here is CASSTGGGNTEAFF. The CDR3 DNA reads as TGCGCCAGCAGCACCGGCGGGGGGAACACTGAAGCTTTCTTT.

This clonotype was counted at least ten times. The gene calls are TRBV29-1 and TRBJ2-5, with a weak D call TRBD2 (6 bases). V was trimmed by 1 base and J by 5 bases, leaving 14 bases between them. CDR1 SQVTM and CDR2 ANQGSEA come from the germline V gene. The CDR3 is 14 residues long. This CDR3 reads CSVEAEDYGETQYF. Here the CDR3 DNA reads TGCAGCGTTGAAGCGGAGGACTACGGGGAGACCCAGTACTTC. Full variable domain (remainder filled in from reference TRBV29-1 and TRBJ2-5): SAVISQKPSRDICQRGTSLTIQCQVDSQVTMMFWYRQQPGQSLTLIATANQGSEATYESGFVIDKFPISRPNLTFSTLTVSNMSPEDSSIYLCSVEAEDYGETQYFGPGTRLLVL.